A single TCR beta chain is shown here with its context. This sample was taken from a study of blood T cell repertoires in COVID-19. At the level of the study: T cells, B-cell-depleted T cells, or PBMCs provided the cDNA or gDNA that served as material.

Per the study methods: From reference gene primer amplification, estimates of nucleated cell counts were derived. This table comes from immunoSEQ multiplex PCR, and its TCRdb copy is limited to in-frame clones, with some not included. The V and J calls and the clone size are those of that table, but D and trimming were determined from the DNA. The sample shows around 300,000 clones, roughly 88% of them seen only once. The CDR3 sequence is 16 residues long. Germline V lookup: CDR1 LGHDT, CDR2 YNNKEL (reference sequence). The V segment lost 1 base and the J segment 7 bases; nucleotides outside the gene matches: 8.

The material sequenced was peripheral blood. The V gene is TRBV3-1 (or the pseudogene TRBV3-2), the J gene TRBJ1-4, with 8 bases identical to TRBD1. The receptor's source is a woman younger than 45 with active or convalescent COVID-19. The CDR3 sequence: CASSQARTGRGEKLFF. The CDR3 coding sequence is TGTGCCAGCAGCCAAGCCCGGACAGGGAGGGGTGAAAAACTGTTTTTT.